This record looks at one T cell receptor beta chain sequence and its context. As yet, its antigen is unknown. The data stem from a study of cytomegalovirus exposure and HLA in healthy donors. The J segment lost 6 bases and the V segment lost 3 bases, leaving 8 bases of the junction unmatched. The CDR3 is 16 residues long. From germline, CDR1 is SGDLS and CDR2 YYNGEE. The data were produced by immunoSEQ multiplex PCR, yet TCRdb's version contains in-frame clones alone and is incomplete. This repertoire shows roughly 270,000 clones, around 87% found once; its top ten account for roughly 0.93%. Study-level findings and limits: The classifier reportedly diagnosed cytomegalovirus status with high specificity and sensitivity. The study listed under 200 cytomegalovirus-associated TCR beta chains. In vitro checks showed that three CMV-associated chains really do target CMV antigens.

The sample taken for sequencing was PBMCs. The receptor was derived from a young woman in good health and CMV-seronegative. The chain couples TRBV9 to TRBJ2-2; 10 bases match TRBD1. As DNA, the CDR3 is TGTGCCAGCAGCGCGACCGGGACAGGGGATGCCGGGGAGCTGTTTTTT. The encoded protein is CASSATGTGDAGELFF. Using reference TRBV9 and TRBJ2-2 for the parts outside the CDR3, the full variable domain is DSGVTQTPKHLITATGQRVTLRCSPRSGDLSVYWYQQSLDQGLQFLIQYYNGEERAKGNILERFSAQQFPDLHSELNLSSLELGDSALYFCASSATGTGDAGELFFGEGSRLTVL.